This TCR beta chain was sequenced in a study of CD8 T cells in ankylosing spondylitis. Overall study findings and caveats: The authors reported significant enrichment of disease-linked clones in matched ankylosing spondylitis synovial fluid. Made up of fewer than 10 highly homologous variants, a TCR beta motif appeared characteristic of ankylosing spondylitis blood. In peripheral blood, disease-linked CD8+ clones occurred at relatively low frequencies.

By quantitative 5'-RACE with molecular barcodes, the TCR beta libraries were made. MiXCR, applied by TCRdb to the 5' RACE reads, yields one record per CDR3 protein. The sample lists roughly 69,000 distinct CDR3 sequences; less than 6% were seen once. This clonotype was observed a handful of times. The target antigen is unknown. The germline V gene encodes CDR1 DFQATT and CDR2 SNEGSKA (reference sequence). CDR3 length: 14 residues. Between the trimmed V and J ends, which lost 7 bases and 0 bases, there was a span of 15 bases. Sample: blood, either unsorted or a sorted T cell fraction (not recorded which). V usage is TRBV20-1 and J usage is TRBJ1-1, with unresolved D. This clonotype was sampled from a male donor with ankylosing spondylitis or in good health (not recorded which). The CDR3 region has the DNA TGCAGTGTCCTTAAGAACTTATTGAACACTGAAGCTTTCTTT. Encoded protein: CSVLKNLLNTEAFF.